These 2 T cell receptor beta chains were all obtained from the same sample, sequenced in a study of CD8 T cells in Susac syndrome. Random-hexamer reverse transcription was applied to roughly 0.5 to 1 ug RNA. TCRdb re-derived calls from the immunoSEQ multiplex PCR reads in MiXCR, one entry per CDR3 protein. The top ten hold around 0.16% of the sample, which has roughly 220,000 distinct CDR3 sequences, about 95% seen once. The sample comprised CD4+ T cells from PBMCs. The source is a human donor with Susac syndrome.

This chain uses TRBV20-1 with TRBJ2-7; 8 bases match TRBD1. J lost 0 bases, V lost 5 bases, and 12 bases had no gene match. Germline-derived CDR1 and CDR2 are DFQATT and SNEGSKA (reference sequence). CDR3 length equals 16 residues. As DNA, the CDR3 is TGCAGTGCTCCTAACCTGGGACAGGAGAGCTCCTACGAGCAGTACTTC. This translates into CSAPNLGQESSYEQYF.

The V and J genes are TRBV11-2 and TRBJ1-3, with D possibly matching TRBD1 (5 bases). CDR1 SGHAT and CDR2 FQNNGV come from the germline V gene. V was shortened by 1 base and J by 0 bases, with 13 bases between the two germline ends. The CDR3 is 17 residues long. CDR3 protein: CASSLVRDAGSGNTIYF. The CDR3 DNA reads TGTGCCAGCAGCTTAGTCCGGGACGCTGGCTCTGGAAACACCATATATTTT.